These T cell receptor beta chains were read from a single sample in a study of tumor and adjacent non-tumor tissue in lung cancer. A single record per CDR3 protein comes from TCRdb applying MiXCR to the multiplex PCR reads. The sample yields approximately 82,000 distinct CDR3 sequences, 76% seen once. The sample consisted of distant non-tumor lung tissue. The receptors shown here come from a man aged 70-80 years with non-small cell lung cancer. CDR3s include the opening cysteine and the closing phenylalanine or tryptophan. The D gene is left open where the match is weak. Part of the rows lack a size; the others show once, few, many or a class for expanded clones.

CDR3 protein: CASSSGQGMRDYTF; CDR3 DNA: TGTGCTAGCAGTAGTGGACAGGGGATGAGAGACTACACCTTC; V gene: TRBV6-5; J gene: TRBJ1-2; D gene: TRBD1; clone size: few
CDR3 protein: CAISLDQGAPYDQYF; CDR3 DNA: TGTGCGATCAGCTTAGATCAGGGGGCCCCCTACGATCAGTACTTC; V gene: TRBV11-2; J gene: TRBJ2-7; D gene: TRBD1; clone size: -
CDR3 protein: CGSSDPGGPGLPVYNEQFF; CDR3 DNA: TGTGGCAGCAGTGATCCGGGAGGGCCGGGGTTGCCCGTCTACAATGAGCAGTTCTTC; V gene: TRBV6-1; J gene: TRBJ2-1; D gene: TRBD2; clone size: -
CDR3 protein: CVSSLGAFSSIDTQYF; CDR3 DNA: TGTGTCAGCAGTCTGGGAGCCTTTTCTAGCATAGATACGCAGTATTTT; V gene: TRBV6-2/TRBV6-3; J gene: TRBJ2-3; D gene: -; clone size: -
CDR3 protein: CASSLDHGAPCDQYF; CDR3 DNA: TGTGCCAGCAGCTTAGATCATGGGGCCCCCTGCGACCAGTACTTC; V gene: TRBV11-2; J gene: TRBJ2-7; D gene: -; clone size: once
CDR3 protein: CASRLGQGHEQYF; CDR3 DNA: TGTGCCAGCAGATTAGGGCAGGGCCACGAGCAATACTTC; V gene: TRBV13; J gene: TRBJ2-7; D gene: -; clone size: -
CDR3 protein: CSASQWDRGEQYF; CDR3 DNA: TGCAGTGCTAGTCAGTGGGATCGGGGAGAGCAGTACTTC; V gene: TRBV20-1; J gene: TRBJ2-7; D gene: -; clone size: once
CDR3 protein: CSATSTEAKNTQYF; CDR3 DNA: TGCAGCGCAACAAGCACAGAAGCCAAAAACACTCAGTACTTC; V gene: TRBV29-1; J gene: TRBJ2-4; D gene: -; clone size: -
CDR3 protein: CASNYSDDKNPPLHF; CDR3 DNA: TGTGCCAGCAATTATTCCGACGATAAAAATCCACCCCTCCACTTT; V gene: TRBV6-5; J gene: TRBJ1-6; D gene: -; clone size: once
CDR3 protein: CASSLTLRGEQYF; CDR3 DNA: TGTGCCAGCAGTTTAACCCTCAGGGGCGAGCAGTACTTC; V gene: TRBV12-3/TRBV12-4; J gene: TRBJ2-7; D gene: -; clone size: many
CDR3 protein: CASKEQGGNSPLHF; CDR3 DNA: TGTGCCAGTAAGGAGCAGGGAGGGAATTCACCCCTCCACTTT; V gene: TRBV6-1; J gene: TRBJ1-6; D gene: -; clone size: -
CDR3 protein: CSAPRKGAAFF; CDR3 DNA: TGCAGCGCCCCGCGCAAGGGGGCAGCTTTCTTT; V gene: TRBV29-1; J gene: TRBJ1-1; D gene: TRBD1; clone size: -
CDR3 protein: CASSLTGVLTDTQYF; CDR3 DNA: TGTGCCAGCAGCCTTACAGGGGTCCTCACAGATACGCAGTACTTT; V gene: TRBV5-4; J gene: TRBJ2-3; D gene: TRBD1; clone size: -
CDR3 protein: CASSESNFTQLF; CDR3 DNA: TGTGCCAGCAGTGAATCCAATTTTACGCAGTTATTT; V gene: TRBV6-1; J gene: TRBJ2-3; D gene: -; clone size: few
CDR3 protein: CASQFGNTEALF; CDR3 DNA: TGTGCCAGCCAGTTCGGGAACACTGAAGCTCTCTTT; V gene: TRBV11-2; J gene: TRBJ1-1; D gene: -; clone size: -
CDR3 protein: CASSLVGTGVAGEPFF; CDR3 DNA: TGTGCCAGCAGCTTAGTGGGAACGGGGGTAGCCGGGGAGCCGTTTTTT; V gene: TRBV11-2; J gene: TRBJ2-2; D gene: -; clone size: -
CDR3 protein: CAGSPLGGSTDTQYF; CDR3 DNA: TGCGCCGGCAGCCCCCTCGGGGGGTCCACAGATACGCAGTATTTT; V gene: TRBV4-1; J gene: TRBJ2-3; D gene: TRBD2; clone size: -
CDR3 protein: CASDLVWNQPHHF; CDR3 DNA: TGTGCCAGTGATTTGGTGTGGAATCAGCCCCATCATTTT; V gene: TRBV6-1; J gene: TRBJ1-5; D gene: -; clone size: once
CDR3 protein: CATRSLTEAFF; CDR3 DNA: TGTGCCACCAGATCTCTTACTGAAGCTTTCTTT; V gene: TRBV24-1; J gene: TRBJ1-1; D gene: -; clone size: -
CDR3 protein: CASNQDEGGDDYTF; CDR3 DNA: TGCGCCAGCAACCAAGATGAGGGCGGAGATGACTACACCTTC; V gene: TRBV4-3; J gene: TRBJ1-2; D gene: -; clone size: -